This T cell receptor (beta chain) originates from a study of early T cells in non-severe SARS-CoV-2 infection. Study-level findings and limits: Matching results from VDJdb favored anti-spike CD8 responses, leaving private and CD4 specificities undetected.

V gave up 5 bases and J gave up 2 bases, with 15 bases separating them. Germline V CDR1 and CDR2: SEHNR, FQNEAQ (reference sequence). The CDR3 is made up of 15 amino acids. Individual cDNA molecules each received unique molecular identifiers attached to them. From the 5' RACE reads, TCRdb called clonotypes with MiXCR, one entry per CDR3 protein. This sample has roughly 72,000 distinct CDR3 sequences, with about 13% found just once. Worth noting for this clonotype: Its antigen is not identified.

The sequence was collected from an adult who was a healthcare worker with PCR-confirmed SARS-CoV-2 infection or an uninfected control (not recorded which). V is TRBV7-9 and J is TRBJ1-2, with D hard to call. Sequencing was carried out using whole blood. In nucleotides, the CDR3 is TGTGCCAGCAGCCTAAAGGGCCAAAGAAACTATGGCTACACCTTC. It translates to CASSLKGQRNYGYTF.